This T cell receptor (beta chain) appears in the sequencing data of a study of blood T cell repertoires in COVID-19. Study-wide context: The United States, Italy and Spain were the sources of the acute and convalescent COVID-19 samples. T cells, B-cell-depleted T cells, or PBMCs supplied cDNA or gDNA.

The length of the CDR3 is 13 residues. CDR1 is MNHEY and CDR2 is SVGEGT in the germline V gene. V shed 4 bases and J shed 1 base, with 7 bases lying between them. How the authors handled the data: Nucleated cell number was recorded as an estimate derived from reference gene primer amplification. Libraries were prepared by immunoSEQ multiplex PCR; TCRdb keeps only in-frame clonotypes and omits some of them. V, J and clone size were drawn from that table, and D and trimming were deduced from the DNA. The sample yields about 76,000 clones, roughly 90% seen once. Sequenced input: peripheral blood. The chain joins TRBV6-2 or TRBV6-3 to TRBJ1-1; D is unclear. The sequence derives from a human donor in a cohort sampled during active COVID-19. The chain's CDR3 is CASSFTENTEAFF. The DNA for the CDR3 is TGTGCCAGCAGTTTTACAGAGAACACTGAAGCTTTCTTT.